The rows below give T cell receptor beta chains drawn from one sample of a study of tissue T cells after allogeneic stem cell transplantation. Generated by immunoSEQ multiplex PCR, the TCRdb table keeps only in-frame clones and is missing some. The sample lists 8,000 or so clones; 78% were seen once. The starting material was skin, obtained at autopsy. The receptors shown here come from a male patient aged 60 or older with steroid-refractory graft-versus-host disease after an allogeneic stem cell transplant. Some T cells may be the graft donor's. CDR3s include the opening cysteine and the closing phenylalanine or tryptophan. A D gene is named only where the DNA matches it firmly. Rows give clone size only sometimes, using once, few, many, or a class for an expanded clone.

- | TRBJ2-7 | TRBV7-2 | - | CASSPRRASYEQYF | TGTGCCAGCAGCCCCCGGAGGGCCTCCTACGAGCAGTACTTC
TRBD2 | TRBJ2-7 | TRBV6-2/TRBV6-3 | - | CASSLTGRGAYEQYF | TGTGCCAGCAGCCTAACAGGTCGGGGGGCCTACGAGCAGTACTTC
- | TRBJ2-7 | TRBV7-9 | - | CASSLGQYEQYF | TGTGCCAGCAGCTTAGGACAATACGAGCAGTACTTC
- | TRBJ2-5 | TRBV7-2 | large | CASKKDFPQETQYF | TGTGCCAGCAAAAAGGACTTTCCCCAAGAGACCCAGTACTTC
TRBD2 | TRBJ2-3 | TRBV7-3 | - | CASSLQSGGTDTQYF | TGTGCCAGCAGCTTACAAAGCGGGGGGACAGATACGCAGTATTTT
TRBD1 | TRBJ1-1 | TRBV4-2 | - | CASSQRDRGIWTEAFF | TGTGCCAGCAGCCAAAGGGACAGGGGGATTTGGACTGAAGCTTTCTTT
TRBD2 | TRBJ2-3 | TRBV5-6 | - | CASSWEGAGGTDTQYF | TGTGCCAGCAGCTGGGAGGGAGCGGGGGGCACAGATACGCAGTATTTT
- | TRBJ2-7 | TRBV7-8 | - | CASSLGYGEGYEQYF | TGTGCCAGCAGCTTAGGATACGGGGAAGGCTACGAGCAGTACTTC
TRBD1 | TRBJ2-7 | TRBV5-6 | medium-sized | CASSLAGGSYEQYF | TGTGCCAGCAGCTTGGCAGGGGGCTCCTACGAGCAGTACTTC
- | TRBJ2-3 | TRBV15 | - | CATSRDGWWESTDTQYF | TGTGCCACCAGCAGAGATGGCTGGTGGGAAAGCACAGATACGCAGTATTTT
- | TRBJ1-4 | TRBV13 | - | CASSLESDEKLFF | TGTGCCAGCAGCTTAGAGTCAGACGAAAAACTGTTTTTT